Below, 14 T cell receptor beta chains from the same sample are listed, as sequenced in a study of blood T cells in healthy people across ages. Primed by a sample-barcoded 5' primer and a J-beta primer mix, a second PCR proceeded for about 6 to 12 cycles. TCRdb redid the calling of the 5' RACE reads with MiXCR, one entry per CDR3 protein. The sample records 800,000 to 950,000 distinct CDR3 sequences, under 40% being singletons. Material for sequencing was blood. The receptors come from a man between 18 and 29 years old in good health.

The rearrangement uses TRBV27 and TRBJ1-1; a possible D gene is TRBD1 (5 bases). Germline V CDR1 and CDR2: MNHEY, SMNVEV (reference sequence). V shed 6 bases and J shed 5 bases, with 13 bases lying between them. The CDR3 spans 13 residues. In DNA, the CDR3 is TGTGCCAGCAGCCGGCCCGGGACGACTGAAGCTTTCTTT. Translated: CASSRPGTTEAFF.

This chain joins TRBV20-1 and TRBJ2-4; 12 bases line up with TRBD2. The V segment lost 6 bases and the J segment 3 bases; nucleotides outside the gene matches: 3. Germline assignment: CDR1 DFQATT and CDR2 SNEGSKA (reference sequence). The CDR3 is 14 amino acids. The CDR3: CSARLAGVKNIQYF. CDR3 coding DNA: TGCAGTGCCCGACTAGCGGGGGTCAAAAACATTCAGTACTTC.

This clonotype was observed a handful of times. This rearrangement joins TRBV25-1 to TRBJ2-5; D may be TRBD2 (5 bases). CDR3 length: 16 amino acids. V lost 6 bases to trimming and J lost 5 bases, with 22 bases between them. Germline lookup yields CDR1 MGHDK and CDR2 SYGVNS. For the CDR3, the DNA is TGTGCCAGCAGGGGAGATAGCCTTGGAACTCTTGAGACCCAGTACTTC. It encodes CASRGDSLGTLETQYF.

Concerning this clonotype itself: A much more abundant neighbour one base away suggests this may be a read error. V and J are TRBV29-1 and TRBJ2-3; D is tentatively TRBD1 or TRBD2 (6 bases each). Germline lookup yields CDR1 SQVTM and CDR2 ANQGSEA. With 7 bases removed from V and 10 bases from J, the gap between germline ends came to 21 bases. There are 13 residues in the CDR3. The CDR3 bases are TGCAGCGCCCGAACGGGGGCGCAGGATGCGCAGTATTTT. It is translated as CSARTGAQDAQYF.

A word on this clonotype: Since a much larger clone is just one base distant, this may be a read error. This chain connects TRBV4-3 to TRBJ2-3; D is uncertain. The CDR3 is made up of 16 amino acids. Germline CDR1 LGHNA, CDR2 YSLEER. The V and J ends lost 4 bases and 2 bases respectively, with 16 bases between them. CDR3 nucleotide sequence: TGCGCCAGCAGCCTGGAATTCCCAGGTCCCACAGATACGCAGTATTTT. Protein product: CASSLEFPGPTDTQYF.

This clonotype was observed a few times. The V and J genes are TRBV12-3 or TRBV12-4 and TRBJ1-1; 9 bases match TRBD1. The CDR3 runs 13 residues. Trimming removed 6 bases from V and 5 bases from J; junction bases left unmatched: 4. CDR3 DNA: TGTGCCAGCAGCACAGGGGGCCAGACTGAAGCTTTCTTT. Translated, it gives CASSTGGQTEAFF.

This clonotype was counted many times. The chain joins TRBV7-2 to TRBJ2-1; D is perhaps TRBD1 (5 bases). V lost 5 bases and J 5 bases, leaving 19 bases between the germline ends. CDR3 length equals 16 residues. Germline V CDR1 and CDR2: SGHTA, FQGNSA. The CDR3 nucleotides read TGTGCCAGCAGCCCCGGCCGTGACAGTCTAAACAATGAGCAGTTCTTC. Translating it yields CASSPGRDSLNNEQFF.

This clonotype was observed a handful of times. The rearrangement uses TRBV30 and TRBJ1-2; a possible D gene is TRBD1 (6 bases). The CDR3 extends over 14 amino acids. Germline lookup yields CDR1 GTSNPN and CDR2 SVGIG (reference sequence). V was pared by 1 base and J by 7 bases, with 16 bases between. This CDR3 reads CAWSGPSRGGGYTF. The CDR3 DNA reads TGTGCCTGGAGTGGCCCCTCTAGAGGGGGTGGCTACACCTTC.

The sample holds one count of this clonotype. Germline is not matched at one junction end, which may reflect a read error. The V call is TRBV7-2, the J call TRBJ2-7; tentative D call: TRBD1 (5 bases). This CDR3 comprises 16 residues. Germline CDR1 reads SGHTA; CDR2 reads FQGNSA. The CDR3: CASSLVGAFDSYEQYF. CDR3 nucleotide sequence: TGTGCTAGCAGCTTAGTTGGGGCCTTCGACTCCTACGAGCAGTACTTC.

In this sample, this clonotype turned up a few times. The genes are TRBV18 and TRBJ2-1, with 8 bases aligning to TRBD1. Trimming took 6 bases from V and 4 from J; bases not matched to a gene: 11. Germline CDR1 KGHSH, CDR2 LQKENI. The CDR3 covers 16 residues. The CDR3 bases are TGTGCCAGCTCCACCCCCGAGACAGGGGTGTACAATGAGCAGTTCTTC. Translation: CASSTPETGVYNEQFF.

There are a few counts of this clonotype. This rearrangement joins TRBV6-2 or TRBV6-3 to TRBJ2-1; TRBD1 agrees at 7 bases. In germline, CDR1 is MNHEY, CDR2 SVGEGT. V shed 5 bases and J 8 bases; nucleotides not matched to a gene: 3. This CDR3 is 12 amino acids long. CDR3: CASSRQGDEQFF. In DNA form, the CDR3 reads TGTGCCAGCAGTCGACAGGGCGATGAGCAGTTCTTC.

This clonotype was seen many times. This chain uses TRBV29-1 with TRBJ2-1; weak D call: TRBD1 (5 bases). With 4 bases removed from V and 8 bases from J, the gap between germline ends came to 9 bases. The CDR3 length is 11 residues. CDR1 and CDR2 from the germline V gene are SQVTM and ANQGSEA. CDR3 amino acids: CSVGRDYEQFF. The DNA for the CDR3 is TGCAGCGTTGGCAGGGATTATGAGCAGTTCTTC.

The table lists this clonotype with a few counts. The chain links TRBV15 to TRBJ1-1, with D unresolved. Germline lookup yields CDR1 LNHNV and CDR2 YYDKDF (reference sequence). The V end was cut by 0 bases, the J end by 0 bases, with 8 bases between. The length of the CDR3 is 15 residues. The CDR3 nucleotides are TGTGCCACCAGCAGAGATTCGGCCGTGAACACTGAAGCTTTCTTT. Its protein product is CATSRDSAVNTEAFF.

In its sample, this clonotype was seen a few times. CDR3 sequence: CASSFRGQGGGRGPQHF. CDR3 sequence (DNA): TGTGCCAGCAGTTTTAGGGGACAGGGGGGGGGAAGGGGGCCCCAGCATTTT. The chain carries TRBV12-3 or TRBV12-4 and TRBJ1-5, with 11 positions matching TRBD1. The CDR3 has 17 residues. Unmatched junction bases numbered 13, after V lost 3 bases and J lost 9 bases.